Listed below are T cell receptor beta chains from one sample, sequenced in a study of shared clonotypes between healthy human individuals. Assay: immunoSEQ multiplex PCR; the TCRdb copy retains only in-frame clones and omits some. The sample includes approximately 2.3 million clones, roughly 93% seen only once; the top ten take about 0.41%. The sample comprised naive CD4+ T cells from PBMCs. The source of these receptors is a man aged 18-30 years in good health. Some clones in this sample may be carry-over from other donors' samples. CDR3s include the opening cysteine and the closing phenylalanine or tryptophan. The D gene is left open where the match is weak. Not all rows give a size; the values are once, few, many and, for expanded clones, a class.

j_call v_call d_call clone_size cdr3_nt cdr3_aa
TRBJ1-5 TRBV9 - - TGTGCCAGCAGCACTGGGGGGAATCAGCCCCAGCATTTT CASSTGGNQPQHF
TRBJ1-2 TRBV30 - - TGTGCCTGGAGTGTTGGAAGAGGCTATGGCTACACCTTC CAWSVGRGYGYTF
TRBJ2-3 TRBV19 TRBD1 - TGTGCCAGTAGGGGACAGGGGCCCCCTACGCAGTATTTT CASRGQGPPTQYF
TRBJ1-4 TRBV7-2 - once TGTGCCAGCAGCTTAGTAATGGTTTGGGCAGGGAATAATGAAAAACTGTTTTTT CASSLVMVWAGNNEKLFF
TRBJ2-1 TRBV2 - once TGTGCCAGCAGCCGCGCAGGCTACAATGAGCAGTTCTTC CASSRAGYNEQFF
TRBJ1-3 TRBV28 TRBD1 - TGTGCCAGCAGGTCAGGGGGGCAACCCTCTGGAAACACCATATATTTT CASRSGGQPSGNTIYF
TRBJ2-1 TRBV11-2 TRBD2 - TGTGCCAGCAGCCAATGGACTAGCGGGAGGGAAACCAATGAGCAGTTCTTC CASSQWTSGRETNEQFF
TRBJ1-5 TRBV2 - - TGTGCCAGCGGAGAAAGGGAACCCCAGCATTTT CASGEREPQHF
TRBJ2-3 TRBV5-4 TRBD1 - TGTGCCAGCAGCCCGGACAGGGTTGTTGATACGCAGTATTTT CASSPDRVVDTQYF
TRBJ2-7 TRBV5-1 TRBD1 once TGCGCCAGCAGCTTGAGTGGCGGGACAGGGAACGAGCAGTACTTC CASSLSGGTGNEQYF
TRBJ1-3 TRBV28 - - TGTGCCAGCAGTTTACTGAGTCAGGCGAAAGGAAACACCATATATTTT CASSLLSQAKGNTIYF
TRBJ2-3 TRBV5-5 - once TGTGCCAGCAGCTTATCGGACAGATGGGATACGCAGTATTTT CASSLSDRWDTQYF
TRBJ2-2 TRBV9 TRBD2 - TGTGCCAGCAGCGTAGCTCTAGCGGGGTACACCGGGGAGCTGTTTTTT CASSVALAGYTGELFF
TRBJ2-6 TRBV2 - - TGTGCCAGCAGTGAAGCGGGGCGCTCTGGGGCCAACGTCCTGACTTTC CASSEAGRSGANVLTF
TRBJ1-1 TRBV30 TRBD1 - TGTGCCTGGTTGACAGGGGCCCCCACGGAAGCTTTCTTT CAWLTGAPTEAFF
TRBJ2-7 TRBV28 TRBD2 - TGTGCCAGCTACCAAGCCGGGACTAGCGGGATCTACGAGCAGTACTTC CASYQAGTSGIYEQYF
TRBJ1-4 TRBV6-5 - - TGTGCCAGCAGTTGGAGTACAGGTGCAACTAATGAAAAACTGTTTTTT CASSWSTGATNEKLFF
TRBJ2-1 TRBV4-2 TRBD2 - TGTGCCAGCAGCCAAGATGGGAGGCCTAGCGGGACCAATGAGCAGTTCTTC CASSQDGRPSGTNEQFF
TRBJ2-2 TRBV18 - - TGTGCCAGCTCACCACGTTTGGTCCGGACCGGGGAGCTGTTTTTT CASSPRLVRTGELFF
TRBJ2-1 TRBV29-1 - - TGCAGCGTTGGGCGCCCCGGGAAGTCCTACAATGAGCAGTTCTTC CSVGRPGKSYNEQFF
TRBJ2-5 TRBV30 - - TGTGCCTGGAGTTTGGCAGCCCCAGAGACCCAGTACTTC CAWSLAAPETQYF
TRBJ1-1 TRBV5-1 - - TGCGCCAGCAGCTTGCGGGCGAACACTGAAGCTTTCTTT CASSLRANTEAFF
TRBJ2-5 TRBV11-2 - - TGTGCCAGCAGCTTCCGAGGGCAAGAGACCCAGTACTTC CASSFRGQETQYF
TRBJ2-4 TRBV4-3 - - TGCGCCAGCAGCCAAGATAAGTTCAGGGACATTCAGTACTTC CASSQDKFRDIQYF
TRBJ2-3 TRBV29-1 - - TGCAGCGTTGATGGGCAGGGGGGTTTCACAGATACGCAGTATTTT CSVDGQGGFTDTQYF
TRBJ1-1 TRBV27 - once TGTGCCAGCAGTTTATCGAAATACAGGCTGAACACTGAAGCTTTCTTT CASSLSKYRLNTEAFF
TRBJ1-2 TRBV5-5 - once TGTGCCAGCAGCTCGGGAGACTTC CASSSGDF
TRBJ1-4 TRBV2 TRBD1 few TGTGCCAGCAGACGGGACAGGGCTAATGAAAAACTGTTTTTT CASRRDRANEKLFF
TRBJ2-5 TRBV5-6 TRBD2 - TGTGCCAGCTCGACGTTAGGGAGGGTAGCCCAAGAGACCCAGTACTTC CASSTLGRVAQETQYF
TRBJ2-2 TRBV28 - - TGTGCCAGCAGCCACATGAACACCGGGGAGCTGTTTTTT CASSHMNTGELFF
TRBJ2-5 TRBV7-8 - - TGTGCCAGCAGCTTAGTCGACTACCAAGAGACCCAGTACTTC CASSLVDYQETQYF
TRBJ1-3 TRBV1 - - TGCACCAGCAGCCGCCGTTGGCAGGCGAAGGGGTACACCATATATTTT CTSSRRWQAKGYTIYF
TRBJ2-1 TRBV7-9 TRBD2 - TGTGCCAGCAGCCGACTAGCGGGAGATGGTGAGCAGTTCTTC CASSRLAGDGEQFF
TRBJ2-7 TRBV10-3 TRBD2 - TGTGCCATCAGTAGCGGGGCTGGGGCCTACGAGCAGTACTTC CAISSGAGAYEQYF
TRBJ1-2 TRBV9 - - TGTGCCAGCAGCGCGAACTATGGCTACACCTTC CASSANYGYTF
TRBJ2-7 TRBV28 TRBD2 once TGTGCCAGCAGGGTAGGCGGGAGTACCCACGAGCAGTACTTC CASRVGGSTHEQYF
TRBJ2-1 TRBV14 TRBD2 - TGTGCCAGCAGCTCGAATAGCGGGACCCGCCTATACAATGAGCAGTTCTTC CASSSNSGTRLYNEQFF
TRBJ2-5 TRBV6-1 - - TGTGCCAGCAGTGAACCCCCGGACAGACAGACCCAGTACTTC CASSEPPDRQTQYF
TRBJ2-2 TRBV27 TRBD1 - TGTGCCAGCAGTCCGGCACCCCCTGGGACAGGGGGGAACACCGGGGAGCTGTTTTTT CASSPAPPGTGGNTGELFF
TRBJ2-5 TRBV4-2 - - TGTGCCAGCAGCCAAGTTGTGGGTCGGGAGACCCAGTACTTC CASSQVVGRETQYF
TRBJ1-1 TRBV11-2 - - TGTGCCAGCAGCTTCTCAAGGGTGAACACTGAAGCTTTCTTT CASSFSRVNTEAFF
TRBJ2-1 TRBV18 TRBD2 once TGTGCCAGCTCCACAGCTCGGACTAGCGGGAGTCTGGGTGAGCAGTTCTTC CASSTARTSGSLGEQFF
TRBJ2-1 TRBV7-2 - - TGTGCCAGCAGCTTAGTGGGCAGTACGACCTACAATGAGCAGTTCTTC CASSLVGSTTYNEQFF
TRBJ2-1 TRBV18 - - TGTGCCAGCTCGACCCTGGCGGGGCAATACAATGAGCAGTTCTTC CASSTLAGQYNEQFF
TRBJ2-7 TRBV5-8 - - TGTGCCAGCAGCTTGGCCCCAGGGTCGTTTTACGAGCAGTACTTC CASSLAPGSFYEQYF
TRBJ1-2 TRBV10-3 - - TGTGCCATCAGTGGGACGGTTAACTATGGCTACACCTTC CAISGTVNYGYTF
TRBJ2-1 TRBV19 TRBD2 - TGTGCCAGTACCCCAAGTAGGACTAGCGGATACAATGAGCAGTTCTTC CASTPSRTSGYNEQFF
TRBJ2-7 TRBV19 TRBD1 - TGTGCCAGTAGTGGGGACAGGCCAACCTACGAGCAGTACTTC CASSGDRPTYEQYF
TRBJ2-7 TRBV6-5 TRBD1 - TGTGCCATCAGCGACAGGGGACCGGACTACGAGCAGTACTTC CAISDRGPDYEQYF
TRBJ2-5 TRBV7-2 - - TGTGCCAGCAGCTCCCCCGGGGGGCACCCCTCGACCCAGTACTTC CASSSPGGHPSTQYF
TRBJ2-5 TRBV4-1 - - TGCGCCAGCAGCCAACTACAAGAGACCCAGTACTTC CASSQLQETQYF